This T cell receptor beta chain was recovered during a study of shared clonotypes between healthy human individuals. Libraries were prepared by immunoSEQ multiplex PCR; TCRdb keeps only in-frame clonotypes and omits some of them. This sample has hundreds of thousands of clones, with around 96% found just once. Overall study findings and caveats: Clonotype sharing among donors likely depends on sequencing depth.

Concerning this clone: Its matching antigen is unknown.

Terminally differentiated effector memory CD45RA+ cells were left out of the naive CD8 fraction, which was CD45RO-negative and positively selected for CCR7. The CDR3 contains 15 residues. Trimming removed 0 bases from V and 7 bases from J, with 13 bases in between. Germline CDR1 LNHNV, CDR2 YYDKDF (reference sequence). This receptor was identified in a woman aged 25 to 39 in good health. Sequenced: naive CD8+ T cells sorted from blood. V and J are TRBV15 and TRBJ1-5; a weak D match, TRBD1 (6 bases). Here the CDR3 reads CATSRDYGGGQPQHF. The CDR3 DNA sequence: TGTGCCACCAGCAGAGATTACGGGGGCGGACAGCCCCAGCATTTT.